This T cell receptor (beta chain) was sequenced for a study of blood T cell repertoires in COVID-19 (TCRdb year 2020). As for the study more broadly: Samples from collaborators originated in the United States, Italy and Spain and spanned both the acute and convalescent phases of COVID-19. The prospective study material was composed of cDNA or gDNA derived from T cells, B-cell-depleted T cells, or PBMCs. Deeply sampled blood TCRbeta repertoires from subjects exposed to, actively infected with, or recovered from COVID-19 were included in the dataset. A freely available public database, intended as a resource for researchers studying the immune response to SARS-CoV-2, is where the repertoires were released. The samples were drawn from the first 160 participants of the ongoing ImmuneRACE study and from 950 to 1,500 subjects provided by 6 global collaborators. Sample metadata almost always included a de-identified subject ID, COVID-19 status, age in years and sex. Where available, HLA class I and class II types were obtained from metadata supplied by the sample provider rather than from assay-based typing.

Taken from the germline V gene (reference sequence), the CDR1 and CDR2 loops are SEHNR and FQNEAQ. Trimming takes 4 bases off V and 5 bases off J; junction bases not matched to a gene: 4. The CDR3 contains 13 residues, cysteine and phenylalanine counted. Only CDR3 DNA remains: 39 bases, in frame from the first base. Samples from volunteer blood donors who had recovered from COVID-19 were contributed by a second Seattle source. Whole blood was collected in K2EDTA tubes by collaborating institutions according to the institutions' own protocols. For TCRbeta analysis, collaborator samples were shipped as frozen whole blood, as isolated PBMCs, or as DNA extracted from either sample type. What the study reported, not specific to this receptor: How much clinical and demographic metadata was included differed by source and by participant, and the metadata was provided uncurated.

The immunoSEQ Assay, a bias-controlled multiplex PCR, was used to amplify TCRbeta CDR3 regions from genomic DNA. The study's processing was this. The number of nucleated cells in each sample was estimated by amplification of reference gene primers within the assay. To quantify the absolute abundance of each unique TCRbeta CDR3 rearrangement, sequence reads were collapsed and filtered. For each sample, productive Simpson clonality was calculated by taking the square root of Simpson's diversity index across productive rearrangements. Sourced from immuneACCESS, this table was stored by TCRdb with only in-frame sequences that have V and J called. A share of the clones is absent; for the studies checked, an unresolved V gene accounts for under half, and the remainder has no known explanation. That table is the source of V, J and clone size, and D and trimming were worked out from the DNA. Counted in this sample were more than 300,000 clones; around 91% of them appeared once. The ten most abundant clones make up approximately 3.5% of the sample.

Worth noting for this clone: The antigen it binds to is not known. Base qualities are missing; no much larger clone stands one base away.

Sequencing was carried out using peripheral blood. This clonotype was obtained from a young woman who had recovered from COVID-19. The chain was built from TRBV7-9 and TRBJ1-1; 7 central bases correspond to TRBD1. The CDR3 region: CASSSQGKTEAFF. Read as DNA, the sequence is TGTGCCAGCAGCTCACAGGGGAAAACTGAAGCTTTCTTT. This CDR3, with the reference TRBV7-9 and TRBJ1-1 proteins standing in past its ends, gives the full variable domain DTGVSQNPRHKITKRGQNVTFRCDPISEHNRLYWYRQTLGQGPEFLTYFQNEAQLEKSRLLSDRFSAERPKGSFSTLEIQRTEQGDSAMYLCASSSQGKTEAFFGQGTRLTVV.